One and the same sample provided the 14 T cell receptor beta chains below, sequenced in a study of blood T cell repertoires in COVID-19. The protocol was immunoSEQ multiplex PCR, while the TCRdb copy is restricted to in-frame clones and leaves out a portion. The table shows about 110,000 clones, with 60% to 80% occurring only once. Sequencing used peripheral blood. These receptors came from a woman of 80 years or more with active or convalescent COVID-19.

The chain is built from TRBV5-1 and TRBJ2-3; 13 bases map to TRBD2. This CDR3 is 20 amino acids long. Germline CDR1 reads SGHRS; CDR2 reads YFSETQ. V was pared by 0 bases and J by 0 bases, with 10 bases of the junction left unmatched. CDR3 amino acids: CASSLGTSGSGYGSTDTQYF. CDR3 nucleotides: TGCGCCAGCAGCTTGGGGACTAGCGGGAGCGGATATGGGAGCACAGATACGCAGTATTTT.

This chain joins TRBV25-1 and TRBJ2-5, with 9 bases matching TRBD2. The CDR3 has 17 amino acids. Germline loops: CDR1 MGHDK, CDR2 SYGVNS. The junction had 13 bases not matched to a gene; V was cut back by 3 bases and J by 5 bases. CDR3: CASSDNRNSGSRETQYF. For the CDR3, the DNA is TGTGCCAGCAGTGATAACCGAAATAGCGGGAGCAGGGAGACCCAGTACTTC.

The chain has TRBV28 and TRBJ1-2, with D hard to call. CDR1 MDHEN and CDR2 SYDVKM come from the germline V gene. The CDR3 totals 14 residues. V lost 8 bases and J lost 8, with 21 bases in between. Here the CDR3 DNA reads TGTGCCAGCGCCTCCGGGCAGCCCTCGGGGGGCTACACCTTC. Protein sequence: CASASGQPSGGYTF.

In DNA form, the CDR3 reads TGTGCCAGCAGCTTGTTCAAGGGGACTCCACCAGATACGCAGTATTTT. Translation gives CASSLFKGTPPDTQYF. The rearrangement links TRBV5-5 to TRBJ2-3; possible D gene TRBD2, 6 bases. Germline loops: CDR1 SGHKS, CDR2 YYEKEE (reference sequence). The CDR3 extends over 16 amino acids. Trimming shortened V by 1 base and J by 4 bases, and 16 bases separated the two germline ends.

This sequence joins TRBV5-1 and TRBJ2-1; a weak D match, TRBD1 (5 bases). CDR1 is SGHRS, CDR2 YFSETQ, per germline. Between the trimmed V and J ends, which lost 2 bases and 7 bases, there was a span of 10 bases. The CDR3 is 13 amino acids. The CDR3 sequence is CASSFQGENEQFF. The CDR3 DNA sequence: TGCGCCAGCAGCTTCCAGGGCGAGAATGAGCAGTTCTTC.

The rearrangement uses TRBV9 and TRBJ2-1; 12 positions match TRBD2. The CDR3 runs to 16 residues. Germline V gives CDR1 SGDLS, CDR2 YYNGEE. V shed 0 bases and J 4 bases; nucleotides not matched to a gene: 2. The CDR3 region is CASSVALAGGYNEQFF. CDR3 coding DNA: TGTGCCAGCAGCGTAGCTCTAGCGGGAGGGTACAATGAGCAGTTCTTC.

The rearrangement uses TRBV11-2 and TRBJ1-1; 10 bases are a match to TRBD1. This CDR3 contains 15 residues. The germline V gene encodes CDR1 SGHAT and CDR2 FQNNGV. The J segment lost 5 bases and the V segment lost 3 bases, leaving 6 bases of the junction unmatched. For the CDR3, the DNA is TGTGCCAGCAGCTTTAACCCGGGACAGGGGACTGAAGCTTTCTTT. Its protein product is CASSFNPGQGTEAFF.

The chain recombines TRBV20-1 with TRBJ2-7; no definite D call. Germline-derived CDR1 and CDR2 are DFQATT and SNEGSKA (reference sequence). This CDR3 comprises 11 residues. V dropped 5 bases and J dropped 3 bases, with 8 bases sitting between them. The CDR3 DNA reads TGCAGTGCTGCAAACAACTACGAGCAGTACTTC. Protein: CSAANNYEQYF.

The chain employs TRBV18 and TRBJ2-3; D remains ambiguous. V lost 3 bases to trimming and J lost 3 bases, with 10 bases between them. CDR3 length equals 14 residues. CDR1 is KGHSH, CDR2 LQKENI, per germline. CDR3 nucleotide sequence: TGTGCCAGCTCACCGGGCTTAAGGACAGATACGCAGTATTTT. Translated: CASSPGLRTDTQYF.

The chain recombines TRBV7-6 with TRBJ2-2, with D perhaps matching TRBD2 (6 bases). The germline V and J ends were trimmed by 1 base and 0 bases, with 9 bases remaining between them. The CDR3 is 16 amino acids. The V gene's germline CDR1 is SGHVS and CDR2 FNYEAQ. For the CDR3, the DNA is TGTGCCAGCAGCTTAGTTAGCGGCTCGAACACCGGGGAGCTGTTTTTT. It specifies CASSLVSGSNTGELFF.

The chain carries TRBV3-1 (or the pseudogene TRBV3-2) and TRBJ1-1; 11 nucleotides line up with TRBD1. Germline CDR1 reads LGHDT; CDR2 reads YNNKEL (reference sequence). V was pared by 5 bases and J by 5 bases, with 4 bases of the junction left unmatched. The CDR3 has 14 amino acids. This CDR3 is CASSKGQGGTEAFF. The CDR3 nucleotides read TGTGCCAGCAGCAAGGGACAGGGGGGGACTGAAGCTTTCTTT.

V and J are TRBV5-5 and TRBJ2-1, with TRBD2 matching over 13 bases. Trimming at V came to 4 bases and at J to 4 bases, leaving 8 bases not matched to a gene. This CDR3 comprises 17 residues. CDR1 and CDR2 from the germline V gene are SGHKS and YYEKEE (reference sequence). The CDR3 DNA is TGTGCCAGCAGCAAGAAAGGACTAGCGGGAGAATACAATGAGCAGTTCTTC. It encodes CASSKKGLAGEYNEQFF.

The chain couples TRBV5-4 to TRBJ2-3, with D possibly matching TRBD1 (6 bases). Per germline, CDR1 SGHNT and CDR2 YYREEE (reference sequence). Trimming removed 3 bases from V and 2 bases from J, with 10 bases in between. This CDR3 comprises 14 residues. The CDR3 spells CASSSTGYTDTQYF. The DNA of the CDR3 is TGTGCCAGCAGCTCTACAGGGTACACAGATACGCAGTATTTT.

The chain is built from TRBV11-2 and TRBJ2-7; no definite D call. Germline V gene data show CDR1 as SGHAT and CDR2 as FQNNGV. The CDR3 runs 15 residues. Trimming left V 3 bases short and J 2 bases short, with 14 bases between. The DNA for the CDR3 is TGTGCCAGCAGCTTCTCACCAAACGGTCCCTACGAGCAGTACTTC. Its protein product is CASSFSPNGPYEQYF.